This T cell receptor beta chain was observed in a study of cytomegalovirus exposure and HLA in healthy donors. Study in general: Genotyping of about 400 donors showed that 70% to 90% belonged to the Caucasian-associated ancestry cluster.

The CDR3 spans 16 residues. Germline CDR1 MNHEY, CDR2 SVGAGI. V was clipped by 0 bases and J by 0 bases, with 11 bases between them. Broader study findings: Follow-up analysis found HLA locus-dependent TCR association rates, highest for DRB1 and lowest for HLA-C. Investigators reported 150 to 200 TCR beta chains as tied to cytomegalovirus. It was reported that the classifier diagnosed cytomegalovirus status with high specificity and sensitivity in both the original and validation cohorts.

Amplification used 60 Vbeta primers and 13 Jbeta primers. Data came from immunoSEQ multiplex PCR; TCRdb stores just in-frame clones and leaves some out. The sample includes approximately 140,000 clones, 70% to 85% of them seen just once. In regard to this clone: Its matching antigen is unknown.

The sample comprised PBMCs. The gene calls are TRBV6-5 and TRBJ1-1, with D possibly TRBD1 on 6 matching bases. The source is a boy aged 5-17 years in good health and CMV-seronegative. CDR3 in amino acids: CASSYSIGQLNTEAFF. The CDR3 nucleotides read TGTGCCAGCAGTTACTCCATTGGACAGTTGAACACTGAAGCTTTCTTT.